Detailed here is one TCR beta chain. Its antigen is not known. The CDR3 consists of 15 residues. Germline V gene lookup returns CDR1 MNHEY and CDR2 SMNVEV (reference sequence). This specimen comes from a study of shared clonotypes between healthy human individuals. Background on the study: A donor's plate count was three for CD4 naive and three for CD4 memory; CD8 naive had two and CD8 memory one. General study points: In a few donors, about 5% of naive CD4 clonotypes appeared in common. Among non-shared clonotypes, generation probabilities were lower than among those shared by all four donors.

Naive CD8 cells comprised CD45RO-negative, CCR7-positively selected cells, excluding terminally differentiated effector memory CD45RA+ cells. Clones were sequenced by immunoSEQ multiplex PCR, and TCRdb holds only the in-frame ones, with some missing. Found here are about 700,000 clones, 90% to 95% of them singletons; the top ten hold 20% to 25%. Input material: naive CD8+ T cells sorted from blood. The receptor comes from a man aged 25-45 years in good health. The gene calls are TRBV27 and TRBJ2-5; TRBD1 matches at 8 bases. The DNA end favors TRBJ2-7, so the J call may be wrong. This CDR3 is CASSSRQGLNHEQYF. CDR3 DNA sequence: TGTGCCAGCAGTTCTAGACAGGGGTTAAACCACGAGCAGTACTTC.